These T cell receptor beta chains were read from a single sample in a study of blood T cell repertoires in COVID-19. Here immunoSEQ multiplex PCR was the method, and the copy in TCRdb shows in-frame clones only, minus some. Here the sample spans 300,000 to 450,000 clones, around 89% being singletons. The source material was PBMCs or T cells enriched from blood (not recorded which). All receptors come from a young woman who had recovered from COVID-19. The CDR3 runs from the conserved cysteine through the conserved F or W. Fields, in order: clone size, CDR3 length, D gene, V gene, J gene, CDR3 DNA, CDR3 protein. A D gene is named only where the DNA matches it firmly. The size of a clone is reported for some rows only, either as once, few or many, or as a class for expanded clones.

size: NA; length: 14; D: TRBD1; V: TRBV19; J: TRBJ2-7; DNA: TGTGCCAGTTCCGGACAGGGGCTAACCTACGAGCAGTACTTC; CDR3: CASSGQGLTYEQYF
size: NA; length: 16; D: NA; V: TRBV9; J: TRBJ2-6; DNA: TGTGCCAGCAGCGTATTTGGCCTTTCTGGGGCCAACGTCCTGACTTTC; CDR3: CASSVFGLSGANVLTF
size: few; length: 13; D: NA; V: TRBV27; J: TRBJ1-2; DNA: TGTGCCAGCAGTTTAACAGGGACTAGGGGCTACACCTTC; CDR3: CASSLTGTRGYTF
size: NA; length: 14; D: NA; V: TRBV14; J: TRBJ2-1; DNA: TGTGCCAGCAGCCAAGATTCGGGGTTTAATGAGCAGTTCTTC; CDR3: CASSQDSGFNEQFF
size: once; length: 15; D: NA; V: TRBV7-2; J: TRBJ2-5; DNA: TGTGCCAGCAGCACCTGGGCTACCCCCCAAGAGACCCAGTACTTC; CDR3: CASSTWATPQETQYF
size: few; length: 12; D: NA; V: TRBV12-3/TRBV12-4; J: TRBJ1-2; DNA: TGTGCCAGCAACTTAGGGGGCTATGGCTACACCTTC; CDR3: CASNLGGYGYTF
size: NA; length: 13; D: NA; V: TRBV12-3/TRBV12-4; J: TRBJ1-1; DNA: TGTGCCAGCACCGCGACAGGACCAACTGAAGCTTTCTTT; CDR3: CASTATGPTEAFF
size: NA; length: 16; D: TRBD1; V: TRBV6-1; J: TRBJ2-5; DNA: TGTGCCAGCAGTGAAGCGGCCGGGACAGGGCCAGAGACCCAGTACTTC; CDR3: CASSEAAGTGPETQYF
size: NA; length: 14; D: TRBD1; V: TRBV5-8; J: TRBJ2-5; DNA: TGTGCCAGCAGCTTCTCGACAGGGGAAGAGACCCAGTACTTC; CDR3: CASSFSTGEETQYF
size: NA; length: 16; D: TRBD1; V: TRBV5-1; J: TRBJ1-1; DNA: TGCGCCAGCAGCGAGAGGACAGGGGGCGCGAACACTGAAGCTTTCTTT; CDR3: CASSERTGGANTEAFF
size: NA; length: 16; D: TRBD2; V: TRBV6-6; J: TRBJ2-5; DNA: TGTGCCAGCAGGTTGGGAGCGGGGGGGAGGATCGAGACCCAGTACTTC; CDR3: CASRLGAGGRIETQYF
size: NA; length: 13; D: NA; V: TRBV4-1; J: TRBJ1-1; DNA: TGCGCCAGCAGCCAGAGACAGAACACTGAAGCTTTCTTT; CDR3: CASSQRQNTEAFF
size: NA; length: 15; D: NA; V: TRBV3-1/TRBV3-2; J: TRBJ2-1; DNA: TGTGCCAGCAGCCGAGCGAAAGGAATTTACAATGAGCAGTTCTTC; CDR3: CASSRAKGIYNEQFF
size: few; length: 15; D: TRBD1; V: TRBV13; J: TRBJ1-1; DNA: TGTGCCAGCAGCTTCAGGACAGGGAAGAGCACTGAAGCTTTCTTT; CDR3: CASSFRTGKSTEAFF
size: NA; length: 11; D: TRBD1; V: TRBV29-1; J: TRBJ2-5; DNA: TGCAGCGGGACAGGGGAAGAGACCCAGTACTTC; CDR3: CSGTGEETQYF
size: NA; length: 15; D: TRBD2; V: TRBV11-1; J: TRBJ2-7; DNA: TGTGCCAGCAGCGCGAGCGGGGGGGCTTTCCACGAGCAGTACTTC; CDR3: CASSASGGAFHEQYF
size: NA; length: 12; D: TRBD2; V: TRBV10-3; J: TRBJ2-5; DNA: TGTGCCATCAGTGGGGGAGGGGAGACCCAGTACTTC; CDR3: CAISGGGETQYF
size: NA; length: 15; D: TRBD2; V: TRBV6-2/TRBV6-3; J: TRBJ2-7; DNA: TGTGCCAGCAGTAACGGGGGGGCAATCTCCTACGAGCAGTACTTC; CDR3: CASSNGGAISYEQYF
size: once; length: 15; D: TRBD2; V: TRBV19; J: TRBJ2-7; DNA: TGTGCCAGTAGTCCCTCCCAGCGGGGGACGTACGAGCAGTACTTC; CDR3: CASSPSQRGTYEQYF
size: NA; length: 18; D: TRBD1; V: TRBV5-6; J: TRBJ2-2; DNA: TGTGCCAGCAGCTTGGAGGGGACGGGACAGGGGAACACCGGGGAGCTGTTTTTT; CDR3: CASSLEGTGQGNTGELFF
size: NA; length: 13; D: TRBD2; V: TRBV29-1; J: TRBJ2-1; DNA: TGCAGCGTTGCCTCTAGCGGGTACAATGAGCAGTTCTTC; CDR3: CSVASSGYNEQFF
size: NA; length: 10; D: NA; V: TRBV20-1; J: TRBJ1-5; DNA: TGCCCTAAGACGGGTCAGCCCCAGCATTTT; CDR3: CPKTGQPQHF
size: NA; length: 16; D: NA; V: TRBV5-6; J: TRBJ2-5; DNA: TGTGCCAGCAGCTTGGAGACAGTCAATGGCCAAGAGACCCAGTACTTC; CDR3: CASSLETVNGQETQYF
size: NA; length: 15; D: TRBD2; V: TRBV6-6; J: TRBJ2-7; DNA: TGTGCCAGCAGTTCCTCCGCTAGCGGGGTCTACGAGCAGTACTTC; CDR3: CASSSSASGVYEQYF
size: NA; length: 17; D: NA; V: TRBV11-2; J: TRBJ2-4; DNA: TGTGCCAGCAGCCCTACTCCGGGACTTGGGGCCAAAAACATTCAGTACTTC; CDR3: CASSPTPGLGAKNIQYF
size: NA; length: 18; D: TRBD1; V: TRBV18; J: TRBJ2-7; DNA: TGTGCCAGCTCACCACCCGGAGGACAGGCTCTGGTCTCCTACGAGCAGTACTTC; CDR3: CASSPPGGQALVSYEQYF
size: NA; length: 13; D: NA; V: TRBV18; J: TRBJ2-5; DNA: TGTGCCAGCTCACCACCCGCGGTTCAGACCCAGTACTTC; CDR3: CASSPPAVQTQYF
size: NA; length: 14; D: NA; V: TRBV19; J: TRBJ1-1; DNA: TGTGCCAGTAGTTTCCAAGGGGCAGGGCCTGAAGCTTTCTTT; CDR3: CASSFQGAGPEAFF